These T cell receptor beta chains were read from a single sample in a study of blood T cells in healthy people across ages. TCRdb redid the calling of the 5' RACE reads with MiXCR, one entry per CDR3 protein. The sample yields roughly 560,000 distinct CDR3 sequences, nearly 25% seen once. These records were also assigned to another study, of T cells of mothers and their children.

Sequencing was carried out using blood. These TCRs come from a boy younger than 18 in good health. CDR3s include the opening cysteine and the closing phenylalanine or tryptophan. The D gene is left open where the match is weak. The size of a clone is reported for some rows only, either as once, few or many, or as a class for expanded clones.

>TRBD1|TRBV12-5|13|TRBJ2-5|-
TGTGCTAGTGGTCGGACAGGGGGTCAGACCCAGTACTTC
CASGRTGGQTQYF
>-|TRBV15|15|TRBJ2-6|few
TGTGCCACCAGCAGAGGCGGGACTGGGGCCAACGTCCTGACTTTC
CATSRGGTGANVLTF
>TRBD2|TRBV30|13|TRBJ2-1|-
TGTGCCTGGAGTGGACTAGCGGGATGGGAGCAGTTCTTC
CAWSGLAGWEQFF
>-|TRBV7-2|16|TRBJ2-3|-
TGTGCCAGCAGCTCCCGCTTGGGGGGAGGCACAGATACGCAGTATTTT
CASSSRLGGGTDTQYF
>-|TRBV7-2|13|TRBJ2-7|-
TGTGCCAGCAGCCACGGTCGACTCTACGAGCAGTACTTC
CASSHGRLYEQYF
>-|TRBV7-9|14|TRBJ2-1|few
TGTGCCAGCGGCCGTGCGACCCCAGGCAATGAGCAATTCTTC
CASGRATPGNEQFF
>-|TRBV3-1|14|TRBJ1-4|few
TGTGCCAGCAGCCAACAGGGGAGGAGTGAAAAACTGTTTTTT
CASSQQGRSEKLFF
>-|TRBV7-9|14|TRBJ1-5|many
TGTGCCAGCAGCCCGGGGGGTAGCAATCAGCCCCAGCATTTT
CASSPGGSNQPQHF
>TRBD2|TRBV20-1|16|TRBJ2-3|few
TGCAGTGCTAGAGCCCGGACTAGCGCTAGCACAGATACGCAGTATTTT
CSARARTSASTDTQYF
>-|TRBV7-2|15|TRBJ1-4|-
TGCGCCAGCAGCCAAGGTTCGGGGGTTGGGGAAAAACTGTTTTTT
CASSQGSGVGEKLFF
>TRBD2|TRBV11-2|15|TRBJ2-1|-
TGTGCCAGCACTGGACTAGCGGGAGGTTTGAATGAGCAGTTCTTC
CASTGLAGGLNEQFF
>TRBD1|TRBV29-1|13|TRBJ1-2|-
TGCAGCGCTCTAGGACAGGACAGTAATGGCTACACCTTC
CSALGQDSNGYTF
>TRBD2|TRBV9|16|TRBJ2-5|many
TGTGCCAGCAGCGCCAGGATTTCTAGCGGCCAAGAGACCCAGTACTTC
CASSARISSGQETQYF
>-|TRBV10-3|15|TRBJ2-2|-
TGTGCCATCAGGTCGGGGATTACGAACACCGGGGAGCTGTTTTTT
CAIRSGITNTGELFF
>-|TRBV6-2/TRBV6-3|14|TRBJ2-1|few
TGTGCCAGCAGTCCCCAGGGATGGGCCAATGAGCAGTTCTTC
CASSPQGWANEQFF
>-|TRBV5-1|14|TRBJ1-2|-
TGCGCCAGCAGCACAGGACTGTCTAACTGTGGCTACACCTTC
CASSTGLSNCGYTF
>-|TRBV7-9|15|TRBJ2-2|few
TGTGCCAGCAGCTTAATCTCGGGGAGGAAAGGGGAGCTGTTTTTT
CASSLISGRKGELFF
>TRBD2|TRBV6-1|13|TRBJ2-1|-
TGTGCCAGCAGTGAGGGACTAGCGGAGGAGCAGTTCTTC
CASSEGLAEEQFF
>-|TRBV9|15|TRBJ2-5|many
TGTGCCAGCAGCCCCGAAAGGAGTTTTCACGAGACCCAGTACTTC
CASSPERSFHETQYF
>TRBD2|TRBV7-2|15|TRBJ2-5|-
TGTGCCAGCAGGTTGACGGGGGGGCCTCAAGAGACCCAGTACTTC
CASRLTGGPQETQYF
>TRBD1|TRBV30|15|TRBJ1-2|few
TGTGCCTGGAGTGCGGAGACAGGGGGACACGCTGGCTACACCTTC
CAWSAETGGHAGYTF
>-|TRBV7-9|15|TRBJ2-1|few
TGTGCCAGCAGCCTGCTACGGGACGGACCTGGTGAGCAGTTCTTC
CASSLLRDGPGEQFF
>-|TRBV4-3|14|TRBJ2-5|few
TGCGCCAGCAGCCTCGGACACGGCCAAGAGACCCAGTACTTC
CASSLGHGQETQYF
>TRBD2|TRBV12-3/TRBV12-4|13|TRBJ2-7|few
TGTGCCAGCTCTTTTAGCGGGAGTCGGGAGCAGTACTTC
CASSFSGSREQYF
>-|TRBV4-3|17|TRBJ2-2|few
TGCGCCAGCAGCCAAGCTGTGAGACAGGAGAACACCGGGGAGCTGTTTTTT
CASSQAVRQENTGELFF
>-|TRBV9|14|TRBJ2-3|few
TGTGCCAGCAGCGGGCAGGAGATCACAGATACGCAGTATTTT
CASSGQEITDTQYF
>-|TRBV3-1|14|TRBJ1-4|few
TGTGCCAGCAGCCAAGGTTCGTGGTCCGAAAAACTGTTTTTT
CASSQGSWSEKLFF
>-|TRBV20-1|11|TRBJ1-1|few
TGCAGTGCTGGGGGGGACACTGAAGCTTTCTTT
CSAGGDTEAFF
>-|TRBV28|15|TRBJ2-1|once
TGTGCCAGCAGTTTATCTCGCAGGCTTTACAATGAGCAGTTCTTC
CASSLSRRLYNEQFF
>TRBD1|TRBV28|11|TRBJ1-1|few
TGTGCCAGCAGTTCGACAGGGGGAAGTTTCTTT
CASSSTGGSFF
>TRBD2|TRBV29-1|14|TRBJ2-1|few
TGCAGCGTTGAAAAAAGACTAGCGGAGAATGAGCAGTTCTTC
CSVEKRLAENEQFF
>TRBD1|TRBV7-2|13|TRBJ2-7|-
TGTGCCAGCAGCTTCGACAGGGTTAGCGAGCAGTACTTC
CASSFDRVSEQYF
>-|TRBV28|16|TRBJ2-5|-
TGTGCCAGCAGTTTAGTTATCCAGGGTGGGACGGAGACCCAGTACTTC
CASSLVIQGGTETQYF
>-|TRBV24-1|13|TRBJ2-3|-
TGTGCCACCAGTGAAGGGACTCCAGATACGCAGTATTTT
CATSEGTPDTQYF
>-|TRBV27|17|TRBJ2-6|few
TGTGCCAGCAGTTGGGTTTCTCGAGCAACTGGGGCCAACGTCCTGACTTTC
CASSWVSRATGANVLTF
>-|TRBV9|14|TRBJ1-1|few
TGTGCCAGCAGCGTAGAACCTCTGAACACTGAAGCTTTCTTT
CASSVEPLNTEAFF
>-|TRBV14|14|TRBJ1-1|-
TGTGCCAGCAGCCCGGGACAACCGAACACTGAAGCTTTCTTT
CASSPGQPNTEAFF
>TRBD2|TRBV6-2/TRBV6-3|16|TRBJ2-1|-
TGTGCCAGCAGTCCCCTCGGAGCGGGGCTTTACAATGAGCAGTTCTTC
CASSPLGAGLYNEQFF
>-|TRBV28|15|TRBJ2-7|-
TGTGCCAGCAGTCGTACTTTGCGGGGCAACTACGAGCAGTACTTC
CASSRTLRGNYEQYF
>-|TRBV7-2|13|TRBJ2-1|-
TGTGCCAGCAGCCTGCTAGGTTCCAATGAGCAGTTCTTC
CASSLLGSNEQFF
>-|TRBV5-6|15|TRBJ1-4|few
TGTGCCAGCAGCTGGGGGGCAGGGACCGGTGAAAAACTGTTTTTT
CASSWGAGTGEKLFF
>TRBD1|TRBV5-5|19|TRBJ2-7|-
TGTGCCAGCAGCTTGGAATTATTGAGTTGGGACAGCGAGACCTACGAGCAGTACTTC
CASSLELLSWDSETYEQYF
>-|TRBV7-3|14|TRBJ2-2|-
TGTGCCAGCAGCTTATCCCCGAACACCGGGGAGCTGTTTTTT
CASSLSPNTGELFF
>-|TRBV9|18|TRBJ2-7|-
TGTGCCAGCAGCTCAAGTAGGAATGGGGCAGGGGATAACTACGAGCAGTACTTC
CASSSSRNGAGDNYEQYF
>TRBD1|TRBV13|15|TRBJ2-7|few
TGTGCCAGCAGCCAGTGGGGACAGAGTTACTACGAGCAGTACTTC
CASSQWGQSYYEQYF
>-|TRBV28|13|TRBJ2-7|-
TGTGCCAGCAGGTCCCTCAACGACTACGAGCAGTACTTC
CASRSLNDYEQYF
>-|TRBV7-3|13|TRBJ2-1|few
TGTGCCAGCAGCGAAAGCGTGCGTAATGAGCAGTTCTTC
CASSESVRNEQFF
>-|TRBV12-3/TRBV12-4|13|TRBJ2-7|-
TGTGCCAGCAGTTTGGATGGTTTCTACGAGCAGTACTTC
CASSLDGFYEQYF
>-|TRBV24-1|15|TRBJ1-5|-
TGTGCCACCAGTGATCACAGGTCCCCCAATCAGCCCCAGCATTTT
CATSDHRSPNQPQHF
>TRBD2|TRBV27|14|TRBJ2-5|-
TGTGCCAGCAGGCCACTAGCGGGGGAAGAGACCCAGTACTTC
CASRPLAGEETQYF
>-|TRBV27|15|TRBJ2-1|many
TGTGCCAGCAGCATACAGGGTGCGCGCGGCAATGAGCAGTTCTTC
CASSIQGARGNEQFF
>TRBD2|TRBV10-3|14|TRBJ2-5|-
TGTGCCATCGCGCCTAGCGGGGGTCAAGAGACCCAGTACTTC
CAIAPSGGQETQYF